This T cell receptor beta chain appears in the sequencing data of a study of CD8 T cells in ankylosing spondylitis (dated by TCRdb to about 2017). A note on the overall study: T cell receptor beta repertoires were profiled in healthy donors and ankylosing spondylitis patients so that disease-linked TCR variants could be found. In total, the full study cohort was made up of roughly 100 healthy donors and about two dozen ankylosing spondylitis patients. Peripheral blood was sampled, and synovial fluid was also collected from ankylosing spondylitis patients. On the study overall, not on this receptor specifically: A TCR beta motif of several highly homologous amino acid variants appeared characteristic of blood from ankylosing spondylitis patients. In peripheral blood, the disease-linked clones were found at relatively low frequencies and had a CD8+ phenotype. Some motif variants had previously been reported in the synovial fluid and blood of reactive arthritis patients, which suggests shared mechanisms of disease initiation. Significant enrichment of the disease-linked clones was reported in matched synovial fluid samples from ankylosing spondylitis patients.

This clonotype was seen at least ten times. No antigen is known for it. No qualities accompany the bases; no much larger clone lies one base away. Sequencing used an Illumina HiSeq 2500. Quantitative 5'-RACE with molecular barcodes was used to prepare TCR beta libraries. In the paper's pipeline: A new computational method based on a probabilistic model of VDJ rearrangement was used to identify disease-linked TCR variants. TCRdb's own reprocessing of the public reads used fastp at Q25 and MiXCR and kept productive beta chains. When rows share a CDR3 protein, they turn into one entry using the most common DNA and genes. TCRdb's processing, not the study's, gives the V and J calls here. The sample contains over 150,000 distinct CDR3 sequences, 15% to 20% of them found a single time. Jointly, the top ten make up around 4.7% of the sample. The CDR3 starts with the cysteine, ends with the phenylalanine, and has 17 residues. Only CDR3 DNA is held: 51 bases, read in frame from base 1. Trimming leaves V shorter by 0 bases and J shorter by 0 bases, with the junction holding 4 bases beyond the gene matches. The germline V gene supplies CDR1 MGHRA and CDR2 YSYEKL.

Sequencing was done on a sample of blood, either unsorted or a sorted T cell fraction (not recorded which). This sequence was found in a male donor aged 10 to 35 with ankylosing spondylitis or in good health (not recorded which). Donor details come from another sample of the same person, matched by shared clones. In this chain, TRBV4-1 is recombined with TRBJ2-2; 7 bases in the junction line up with TRBD2. In nucleotides, the sequence is TGCGCCAGCAGCCAAGATTGGGCGGGAGCGAACACCGGGGAGCTGTTTTTT. It translates as CASSQDWAGANTGELFF.